This T cell receptor beta chain appears in the sequencing data of a study of blood T cell repertoires in COVID-19. Study-wide background: Acute-phase and convalescent COVID-19 samples originated in the United States, Italy and Spain.

Using immunoSEQ multiplex PCR, the repertoire was profiled, and TCRdb retains in-frame clones only, with some absent. The sample gives under 110,000 clones, about 89% of which show up once; around a tenth is in the top ten. This clonotype was obtained from a woman in her 30s with acute or convalescent COVID-19. The sample taken for sequencing was peripheral blood.

The CDR3 region is CASNFGTSNTGELFF. For the CDR3, the DNA is TGCGCCAGCAACTTCGGGACATCGAACACCGGGGAGCTGTTTTTT. This chain links TRBV5-1 with TRBJ2-2; TRBD1 might be the D (6 bases). Deletions cut 6 bases from V and 0 bases from J, with 12 bases between. CDR3 length: 15 residues. Germline V lookup: CDR1 SGHRS, CDR2 YFSETQ.